Listed here are 31 T cell receptor beta chains from one sample, sequenced in a study of T cells in Graves' hyperthyroidism and ophthalmopathy. What was amplified from RNA transcripts were TCR beta CDR3 regions. During a first-round RT-PCR of the TCR CDR3, the HTBI primer set was used. TCRdb fed the multiplex PCR reads into MiXCR, producing one record per CDR3 protein. The sample lists a few hundred thousand distinct CDR3 sequences, about 25% occurring once. Sample: blood. All receptors derive from a man in his forties or fifties with Graves' hyperthyroidism.

This clonotype has a single count. The chain is built from TRBV19 and TRBJ1-1, with unresolved D. Germline loops: CDR1 LNHDA, CDR2 SQIVND (reference sequence). The CDR3 covers 14 residues. V lost 7 bases and J 0 bases, leaving 12 bases between the germline ends. The CDR3 reads CASKIHLLNTEAFF. The CDR3 DNA follows: TGTGCCAGTAAAATTCATTTACTGAACACTGAAGCTTTCTTT.

The chain has TRBV2 and TRBJ2-5; 11 bases are shared with TRBD2. CDR3 size: 17 residues. Germline V lookup: CDR1 SNHLY, CDR2 FYNNEI. J gave up 4 bases and V 7 bases, and 14 bases lay outside the gene matches. CDR3 nucleotides: TGTGCCAGCATACCCGGTAGACTAGCGGGATATGGAGAGACCCAGTACTTC. It codes for CASIPGRLAGYGETQYF.

This clonotype was counted between two and nine times. J is TRBJ2-5 and V is TRBV2; perhaps TRBD1 as D (5 bases). The CDR3 consists of 15 residues. V was clipped by 5 bases and J by 5 bases, with 18 bases between them. Germline V gene lookup returns CDR1 SNHLY and CDR2 FYNNEI. This chain's CDR3 is CASSHPPDSGETQYF. CDR3 nucleotide sequence: TGTGCCAGCAGTCATCCCCCAGACAGTGGGGAGACCCAGTACTTC.

At least ten counts were recorded for this clonotype. This chain connects TRBV3-1 to TRBJ2-7, with D perhaps TRBD1 (6 bases). Germline V CDR1 and CDR2: LGHDT, YNNKEL (reference sequence). The V end lost 3 bases, the J end lost 4 bases, and 7 bases lay between the germline ends. The CDR3 has 12 amino acids. Here the CDR3 reads CASSHTGYEQYF. The CDR3 DNA reads TGTGCCAGCAGCCACACAGGGTACGAGCAGTACTTC.

In its sample, this clonotype was seen a few times. The rearrangement uses TRBV28 and TRBJ2-2; perhaps TRBD2 as D (6 bases). V was cut by 2 bases and J by 4 bases, with 11 bases left in between. The CDR3 runs to 15 residues. The germline gives CDR1 MDHEN, CDR2 SYDVKM. The CDR3 region has the DNA TGTGCCAGCAGTTTACCCGGGACTTCCACCGGGGAGCTGTTTTTT. This sequence encodes CASSLPGTSTGELFF.

The chain employs TRBV19 and TRBJ2-1, with 11 bases that match TRBD2. The CDR3 consists of 16 residues. Germline CDR1 is LNHDA and CDR2 is SQIVND (reference sequence). V was pared by 6 bases and J by 5 bases, with 9 bases of the junction left unmatched. As DNA, the CDR3 is TGTGCCAGTAGCACCTTAGCGGGAGGGCTGAACAATGAGCAGTTCTTC. It yields the protein CASSTLAGGLNNEQFF. Drawing the rest from reference TRBV19 and TRBJ2-1, the complete variable domain is DGGITQSPKYLFRKEGQNVTLSCEQNLNHDAMYWYRQDPGQGLRLIYYSQIVNDFQKGDIAEGYSVSREKKESFPLTVTSAQKNPTAFYLCASSTLAGGLNNEQFFGPGTRLTVL.

This clonotype turned up a few times. This chain links TRBV11-3 with TRBJ2-3, with 9 bases identical to TRBD2. The CDR3 has 16 amino acids. Germline V gene data show CDR1 as SGHNT and CDR2 as YENEEA. J gave up 6 bases and V 5 bases, and 12 bases lay outside the gene matches. The CDR3 DNA sequence: TGTGCCAGCAGCCTATCCCGGGTAGCGGGAGCGGATACGCAGTATTTT. It specifies CASSLSRVAGADTQYF.

The genes are TRBV20-1 and TRBJ1-5; D is uncertain. Per germline, CDR1 DFQATT and CDR2 SNEGSKA (reference sequence). The CDR3 has 13 residues. V dropped 7 bases and J dropped 0 bases, with 10 bases sitting between them. For the CDR3, the DNA is TGCAGTGTAGGAGGGAATAGCAATCAGCCCCAGCATTTT. Translating it yields CSVGGNSNQPQHF.

The V and J genes are TRBV6-1 and TRBJ2-5, with 8 bases fitting TRBD1. CDR3 length equals 12 residues. Per germline, CDR1 MNHNS and CDR2 SASEGT. Losses at the gene ends were 6 bases for V and 11 bases for J; bases not matched to a gene: 8. The DNA of the CDR3 is TGTGCCAGCAGCCACGGGACAGGTCGTCAGTACTTC. It encodes CASSHGTGRQYF.

The chain links TRBV5-1 to TRBJ2-1, with D possibly matching TRBD2 (7 bases). The V gene's germline CDR1 is SGHRS and CDR2 YFSETQ. V was shortened by 2 bases and J by 7 bases, with 16 bases between the two germline ends. This CDR3 region has 15 residues. CDR3: CASSLGGAGQNEQFF. In DNA, the CDR3 is TGCGCCAGCAGCTTAGGGGGAGCGGGGCAGAATGAGCAGTTCTTC.

The V call is TRBV7-6, the J call TRBJ2-1; 13 positions match TRBD2. CDR3 length: 16 residues. V lost 4 bases and J lost 13; bases outside the gene matches: 13. Germline V lookup: CDR1 SGHVS, CDR2 FNYEAQ. This CDR3 is CASSSPPGLAGVVQFF. CDR3 coding DNA: TGTGCCAGCAGCTCCCCTCCCGGACTAGCGGGAGTAGTCCAGTTCTTC. Using reference TRBV7-6 and TRBJ2-1 for the parts outside the CDR3, the full variable domain is GAGVSQSPRYKVTKRGQDVALRCDPISGHVSLYWYRQALGQGPEFLTYFNYEAQQDKSGLPNDRFSAERPEGSISTLTIQRTEQRDSAMYRCASSSPPGLAGVVQFFGPGTRLTVL.

This clonotype appeared many times. The chain is built from TRBV12-3 or TRBV12-4 and TRBJ1-2; unclear D gene. Trimming took off 3 bases at V and 1 base at J, with 6 bases between the two ends. The CDR3 spans 13 residues. The CDR3 nucleotides read TGTGCCAGCAGTTTGAACGGTAACTATGGCTACACCTTC. Translated, it gives CASSLNGNYGYTF.

The sample holds many counts of this clonotype. The chain couples TRBV2 to TRBJ2-1; 9 nucleotides align to TRBD1. The germline V gene has CDR1 SNHLY and CDR2 FYNNEI. CDR3 length equals 12 residues. Unmatched junction bases numbered 6, after V lost 6 bases and J lost 12 bases. The CDR3 DNA reads TGTGCCAGCAGCCCCGACAGGGGGTGGCAGTTCTTC. Amino acid sequence: CASSPDRGWQFF. Full variable domain (rest looked up from reference TRBV2 and TRBJ2-1): EPEVTQTPSHQVTQMGQEVILRCVPISNHLYFYWYRQILGQKVEFLVSFYNNEISEKSEIFDDQFSVERPDGSNFTLKIRSTKLEDSAMYFCASSPDRGWQFFGPGTRLTVL.

This clonotype came up a few times. V gene TRBV6-1 combines with J gene TRBJ2-7; D possibly corresponds to TRBD2 (5 bases). The V end lost 6 bases, the J end lost 7 bases, and 16 bases lay between the germline ends. The CDR3 contains 13 residues. Germline lookup yields CDR1 MNHNS and CDR2 SASEGT. The CDR3 is CASSLGPRGEQYF. CDR3 DNA: TGTGCCAGCAGCCTCGGGCCACGAGGGGAGCAGTACTTC.

The chain links TRBV27 to TRBJ2-5; D perhaps matches TRBD2 (5 bases). The germline V gene has CDR1 MNHEY and CDR2 SMNVEV (reference sequence). The length of the CDR3 is 15 residues. The V gene lost 1 base and the J gene lost 2 bases, with 11 bases spanning the gap. CDR3 protein: CASSLWSGSQETQYF. Here the CDR3 DNA reads TGTGCCAGCAGTTTATGGAGCGGATCACAAGAGACCCAGTACTTC.

The V call is TRBV5-6, the J call TRBJ1-6, with no clear D. The CDR3 covers 16 residues. The V and J ends lost 1 base and 8 bases respectively, with 16 bases between them. The V gene's germline CDR1 is SGHDT and CDR2 YYEEEE. CDR3 region: CASSLQRGPTDSPLHF. DNA for the CDR3: TGTGCCAGCAGCTTGCAGCGCGGACCCACTGATTCACCCCTCCACTTT.

This clonotype occurred many times. The CDR3 is CAWSGRYTEAFF. The CDR3 coding sequence is TGTGCCTGGAGTGGCCGGTACACTGAAGCTTTCTTT. This chain links TRBV30 with TRBJ1-1; D uncertain. The CDR3 spans 12 residues. Trimming took 1 base from V and 3 from J, leaving 6 bases between them. CDR1 is GTSNPN, CDR2 SVGIG, per germline (reference sequence).

The sample holds a few counts of this clonotype. The chain uses TRBV7-9 and TRBJ2-7; TRBD1 matches 10 bases. V gave up 5 bases and J gave up 6 bases; unmatched junction bases: 7. The germline CDR1 and CDR2 sequences are SEHNR and FQNEAQ (reference sequence). The CDR3 is made up of 14 amino acids. Here the CDR3 DNA reads TGTGCCAGCAGCCACGCCGGGACAGGGGTCGAGCAGTACTTC. It codes for CASSHAGTGVEQYF.

This clonotype was seen only a few times. CDR3 amino acids: CASSELQNNSPLHF. Written as DNA, the CDR3 is TGTGCCAGCAGTGAGCTACAAAATAATTCACCCCTCCACTTT. The V gene is TRBV2, the J gene TRBJ1-6; D gene unclear. CDR1 and CDR2 (germline): SNHLY, FYNNEI. The CDR3 consists of 14 residues. V was trimmed by 3 bases and J by 5 bases, leaving 8 bases between them.

V and J are TRBV12-3 or TRBV12-4 and TRBJ2-2, with D perhaps matching TRBD1 (5 bases). This CDR3 spans 13 amino acids. Trimming shortened V by 6 bases and J by 5 bases, and 10 bases separated the two germline ends. The chain's CDR3 is CASSSRATGELFF. Written as DNA, the CDR3 is TGTGCCAGCAGCTCCAGGGCGACCGGGGAGCTGTTTTTT.

Details on this clonotype: This may arise from a read error, as a much more abundant clone is one base away. The chain is built from TRBV20-1 and TRBJ2-3; D may match TRBD1 or TRBD2 (7 bases each). From germline, CDR1 is DFQATT and CDR2 SNEGSKA (reference sequence). This CDR3 has 14 residues. The CDR3 region is CSAREGRGTETQYF. The CDR3, as DNA: TGCAGTGCTAGAGAGGGGAGGGGGACAGAGACGCAGTATTTT.

This clonotype was seen more than once but under ten times. The genes are TRBV6-1 and TRBJ1-1, with TRBD1 matching over 7 bases. Germline V gene data show CDR1 as MNHNS and CDR2 as SASEGT. J was trimmed by 1 base and V by 5 bases; bases with no gene match: 4. There are 14 residues in the CDR3. The CDR3 region is CASSSRGGNTEAFF. The CDR3 coding sequence is TGTGCCAGCAGTTCCAGGGGGGGGAACACTGAAGCTTTCTTT.

The chain uses TRBV6-1 and TRBJ2-7; TRBD2 agrees at 11 bases. CDR3 length: 14 amino acids. J lost 4 bases, V lost 7 bases, and 6 bases had no gene match. Germline V CDR1 and CDR2: MNHNS, SASEGT. CDR3 region: CASTTTSGAYEQYF. CDR3 DNA: TGTGCCAGCACCACGACTAGCGGGGCTTACGAGCAGTACTTC.

V and J are TRBV12-3 or TRBV12-4 and TRBJ1-1, with D hard to call. Trimming removed 2 bases at V and 9 bases at J, with 10 bases between. This CDR3 contains 12 residues. CDR3 sequence (DNA): TGTGCCAGCAGTTTATCTGGAACCAAAGCTTTCTTT. Translated: CASSLSGTKAFF.

The CDR3 DNA reads as TGTGCCAGCAGTCCGACTGGGACAGCTGACTACGAGCAGTACTTC. Its translation is CASSPTGTADYEQYF. This chain connects TRBV28 to TRBJ2-7, with TRBD1 identical over 7 bases. With 5 bases clipped from V and 3 bases from J, the junction kept 10 bases outside the gene matches. The CDR3 length is 15 residues. Germline V gene sequence: CDR1 MDHEN, CDR2 SYDVKM.

This clonotype was seen at least ten times. This rearrangement joins TRBV11-3 to TRBJ2-5, with D unresolved. CDR1 SGHNT and CDR2 YENEEA come from the germline V gene. The CDR3 extends over 16 amino acids. V was clipped by 5 bases and J by 2 bases, with 18 bases between them. CDR3 DNA sequence: TGTGCCAGCAGCCCAGGTTTTTTCGTCGGACAAGAGACCCAGTACTTC. It specifies CASSPGFFVGQETQYF.

The rearrangement links TRBV28 to TRBJ1-6; D is undetermined. This CDR3 has 13 residues. In germline, CDR1 is MDHEN, CDR2 SYDVKM. V was pared by 10 bases and J by 7 bases, with 14 bases between. DNA of the CDR3: TGTGCCACCCAGACCCTGGGGAATTCACCCCTCCACTTT. Protein: CATQTLGNSPLHF.

This clonotype was seen a few times. The chain uses TRBV6-1 and TRBJ2-3; 9 nucleotides match TRBD1. CDR1 and CDR2 from the germline V gene are MNHNS and SASEGT. CDR3 length equals 16 residues. V shed 3 bases and J 2 bases; nucleotides not matched to a gene: 6. The CDR3 DNA sequence: TGTGCCAGCAGTGATACAGGGGGCGCCGTCACAGATACGCAGTATTTT. It specifies CASSDTGGAVTDTQYF.

The gene calls are TRBV20-1 and TRBJ1-1; a weak D match, TRBD1 (5 bases). This CDR3 is built from 15 residues. Germline loops: CDR1 DFQATT, CDR2 SNEGSKA (reference sequence). Trimming removed 0 bases from V and 1 base from J, with 12 bases in between. This chain's CDR3 is CSARDAGGSNTEAFF. CDR3 DNA: TGCAGTGCTAGAGACGCCGGGGGATCGAACACTGAAGCTTTCTTT.

The rearrangement uses TRBV7-3 and TRBJ2-1; 10 nucleotides align to TRBD2. The CDR3 runs 17 residues. V was clipped by 5 bases and J by 3 bases; unmatched bases: 10. CDR1 and CDR2 (germline): SGHTA, FQGTGA. CDR3 loop: CASSLNGGTSDYNEQFF. CDR3 in DNA: TGTGCCAGCAGCCTTAACGGGGGGACTAGCGACTACAATGAGCAGTTCTTC.

This clonotype has only a few counts. This chain links TRBV28 with TRBJ2-7, with D perhaps TRBD1 or TRBD2 (6 bases each). Trimming removed 4 bases at V and 6 bases at J, with 19 bases between. The germline CDR1 and CDR2 sequences are MDHEN and SYDVKM. The length of the CDR3 is 15 residues. The CDR3 here is CASSSAGTHRREQYF. The CDR3 nucleotides read TGTGCCAGCAGTTCGGCGGGGACACACCGCCGCGAGCAGTACTTC.